The entry that follows covers one T cell receptor beta chain sequence. The antigen is undetermined. Sequencing followed a ViraFEST assay step that expanded antigen-specific CD4+ T cells with viral peptide pools. The authors isolated CD4+ T cells after roughly 10 days of culture. Testing of the vaccine recipients showed negative nucleocapsid antibodies and no prior SARS-CoV-2 infection. IL-2 at 8 to 10 IU/ml and peptides at roughly 10 ug/ml were added to cultured PBMC, around 1.9 million per well. The data originate from a study of vaccination effects on CD4 cells after COVID-19. Study-wide background: It was two doses of either the BNT162b2 or mRNA-1273 vaccine that participants received. Study-level points and caveats: The study enrolled few convalescent patients and sampled no early post-infection timepoints. Long after vaccination, the clones induced by infection and by vaccine shrank markedly in size.

Method: immunoSEQ multiplex PCR; TCRdb's copy keeps in-frame clones and lacks some. This table holds about 71,000 clones, approximately 80% found once. This CDR3 spans 16 amino acids. V gave up 0 bases and J gave up 8 bases; unmatched junction bases: 5. Germline values: CDR1 MRHNA, CDR2 SNTAGT. V usage is TRBV6-4 and J usage is TRBJ2-1; 12 bases are a match to TRBD2. This specimen was CD4+ T cells from PBMCs cultured with SARS-CoV-2 spike peptides, taken before COVID-19 vaccination. The sequence was collected from a human donor who received a COVID-19 vaccine. The CDR3 bases are TGTGCCAGCAGTGACTCGTCTAGCGGGGGGGCGCATGAGCAGTTCTTC. It codes for CASSDSSSGGAHEQFF.